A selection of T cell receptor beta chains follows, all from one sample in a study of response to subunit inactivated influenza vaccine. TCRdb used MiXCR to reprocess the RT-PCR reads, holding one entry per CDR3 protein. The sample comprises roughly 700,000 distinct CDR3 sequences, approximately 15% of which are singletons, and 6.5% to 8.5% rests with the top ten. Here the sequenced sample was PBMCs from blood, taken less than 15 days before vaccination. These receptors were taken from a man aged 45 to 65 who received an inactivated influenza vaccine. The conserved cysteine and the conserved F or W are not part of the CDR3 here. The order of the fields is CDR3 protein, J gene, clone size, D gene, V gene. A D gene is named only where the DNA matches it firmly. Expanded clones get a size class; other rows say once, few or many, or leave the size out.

cdr3_aa: ASTPATSGRVSYEQY; j_call: TRBJ2-7; clone_size: -; d_call: TRBD2; v_call: TRBV6-2/TRBV6-3
cdr3_aa: ASSLIGSELNEKLF; j_call: TRBJ1-4; clone_size: many; d_call: -; v_call: TRBV5-1
cdr3_aa: ASSKVSGLAGGRYNEQF; j_call: TRBJ2-1; clone_size: few; d_call: -; v_call: TRBV21-1
cdr3_aa: ASSRLAEGVRELF; j_call: TRBJ2-2; clone_size: few; d_call: TRBD2; v_call: TRBV6-1
cdr3_aa: AITSDRNYGYT; j_call: TRBJ1-2; clone_size: few; d_call: -; v_call: TRBV10-3
cdr3_aa: ASSSPSFDRINTEAF; j_call: TRBJ1-1; clone_size: few; d_call: -; v_call: TRBV5-6
cdr3_aa: ASSLEQGPDTQY; j_call: TRBJ2-3; clone_size: -; d_call: -; v_call: TRBV5-5
cdr3_aa: ASSLGSGFEQY; j_call: TRBJ2-7; clone_size: few; d_call: -; v_call: TRBV12-3/TRBV12-4
cdr3_aa: ASSRTGGGYYGYT; j_call: TRBJ1-2; clone_size: few; d_call: TRBD1; v_call: TRBV5-6
cdr3_aa: ASNRGGGEKLF; j_call: TRBJ1-4; clone_size: few; d_call: TRBD1; v_call: TRBV12-3/TRBV12-4
cdr3_aa: ASSPGRGSGELF; j_call: TRBJ2-2; clone_size: -; d_call: -; v_call: TRBV7-9
cdr3_aa: ASSHDPTRTQY; j_call: TRBJ2-5; clone_size: -; d_call: -; v_call: TRBV3-1
cdr3_aa: ASSPPLGARPGTGELF; j_call: TRBJ2-2; clone_size: -; d_call: -; v_call: TRBV11-1
cdr3_aa: ASSQQGSDNSPLH; j_call: TRBJ1-6; clone_size: many; d_call: TRBD1; v_call: TRBV7-9
cdr3_aa: SARDLPRGRNIQY; j_call: TRBJ2-4; clone_size: few; d_call: -; v_call: TRBV20-1
cdr3_aa: AWRAGFFYGYT; j_call: TRBJ1-2; clone_size: few; d_call: -; v_call: TRBV30